A single sample is the source of the 21 T cell receptor beta chains below, sequenced in a study of technical replicates of blood from a handful of donors. TCRdb's table, derived via immunoSEQ multiplex PCR, lists solely in-frame clones and lacks some. The sample records more than 70,000 clones, around 97% being singletons. Input material: T cells isolated from PBMCs. These receptors were collected from a human donor in good health.

The sample holds one count of this clone. V and J are TRBV6-5 and TRBJ1-1; D is unresolved. The V and J ends lost 2 bases and 1 base respectively, with 8 bases between them. The V gene's germline CDR1 is MNHEY and CDR2 SVGAGI. The CDR3 covers 14 residues. The CDR3: CASSYGAGNTEAFF. The DNA for the CDR3 is TGTGCCAGCAGTTACGGTGCGGGGAACACTGAAGCTTTCTTT.

In this sample, this clone turned up once. This chain joins TRBV5-1 and TRBJ2-3; perhaps TRBD2 as D (5 bases). V was shortened by 0 bases and J by 10 bases, with 21 bases between the two germline ends. The CDR3 runs to 16 residues. The germline V gene has CDR1 SGHRS and CDR2 YFSETQ. CDR3: CASSLESGWGGESQYF. CDR3 DNA sequence: TGCGCCAGCAGCTTGGAATCAGGCTGGGGTGGGGAGTCGCAGTATTTT.

This clone was seen once. This chain joins TRBV7-6 and TRBJ1-5; TRBD1 agrees at 7 bases. The V gene end was trimmed by 0 bases and the J gene end by 7 bases; junction bases not matched to a gene: 12. CDR1 SGHVS and CDR2 FNYEAQ come from the germline V gene. The CDR3 runs to 17 residues. CDR3 DNA sequence: TGTGCCAGCAGCTTAGCCCCGGGACAGAGGGCAGAACAGCCCCAGCATTTT. Translated: CASSLAPGQRAEQPQHF.

The V and J genes are TRBV11-2 and TRBJ2-2; D remains ambiguous. With 5 bases removed from V and 5 bases from J, the gap between germline ends came to 21 bases. In germline, CDR1 is SGHAT, CDR2 FQNNGV. There are 17 residues in the CDR3. The CDR3: CASSAPTWVRGTGELFF. CDR3 DNA sequence: TGTGCCAGCAGCGCCCCTACGTGGGTTAGAGGAACCGGGGAGCTGTTTTTT.

The chain recombines TRBV28 with TRBJ2-1; perhaps TRBD1 as D (5 bases). There are 15 residues in the CDR3. Germline loops: CDR1 MDHEN, CDR2 SYDVKM. V was pared by 2 bases and J by 6 bases, with 14 bases between. DNA for the CDR3: TGTGCCAGCAGTTTAAGCACAGGTGCTTCCAATGAGCAGTTCTTC. Its translation is CASSLSTGASNEQFF.

The count of this clone is one. The CDR3 region is CASSHPGLVNEQFF. The CDR3 region has the DNA TGCGCCAGCAGCCACCCCGGACTAGTAAATGAGCAGTTCTTC. The V and J genes are TRBV4-1 and TRBJ2-1; TRBD2 matches 7 bases. V lost 3 bases and J lost 7; bases outside the gene matches: 6. Germline CDR1 MGHRA, CDR2 YSYEKL. The CDR3 has 14 residues.

V is TRBV9 and J is TRBJ2-1, with D unclear. V lost 4 bases to trimming and J lost 2 bases, with 13 bases between them. Per the germline V gene, CDR1 is SGDLS and CDR2 is YYNGEE. This CDR3 contains 15 residues. The CDR3 DNA reads TGTGCCAGCAGCCGTACCGGTGTTACCTACAATGAGCAGTTCTTC. As protein: CASSRTGVTYNEQFF.

The chain uses TRBV12-1 and TRBJ2-5; TRBD2 is taken as the D call from the table, unchecked against the DNA. TRBV12-1 is described as a pseudogene. The CDR3 covers 17 residues. The CDR3: CASSFYPEGGPLSGLYF. The CDR3 nucleotides are TGTGCCAGCAGCTTTTACCCCGAAGGAGGGCCCTTAAGCGGACTGTACTTC.

This rearrangement joins TRBV9 to TRBJ1-5, with 7 bases that match TRBD1. CDR1 is SGDLS and CDR2 is YYNGEE in the germline V gene. Trimming removed 2 bases from V and 4 bases from J; junction bases left unmatched: 3. The CDR3 spans 14 residues. CDR3 sequence: CASSVGDSNQPQHF. In nucleotides, the CDR3 is TGTGCCAGCAGCGTCGGGGACAGTAATCAGCCCCAGCATTTT.

The chain couples TRBV9 to TRBJ2-7, with 7 nucleotides matching TRBD1. The CDR3 runs 12 residues. Germline CDR1 is SGDLS and CDR2 is YYNGEE. Losses at the gene ends were 3 bases for V and 6 bases for J; bases not matched to a gene: 3. The CDR3 loop is CASSASGGEQYF. DNA for the CDR3: TGTGCCAGCAGCGCCTCAGGGGGCGAGCAGTACTTC.

This clone was found once. The chain couples TRBV5-1 to TRBJ2-3; D uncertain. The CDR3 loop spans 13 amino acids. Trimming cost V 4 bases and J 6 bases, with 12 bases left between them. Germline values: CDR1 SGHRS, CDR2 YFSETQ. In nucleotides, the CDR3 is TGCGCCAGCAGCCCACAGATGACGGATACGCAGTATTTT. It is translated as CASSPQMTDTQYF. The whole variable domain, remainder taken from reference TRBV5-1 and TRBJ2-3, is KAGVTQTPRYLIKTRGQQVTLSCSPISGHRSVSWYQQTPGQGLQFLFEYFSETQRNKGNFPGRFSGRQFSNSRSEMNVSTLELGDSALYLCASSPQMTDTQYFGPGTRLTVL.

The chain links TRBV4-1 to TRBJ1-3; D perhaps matches TRBD1 (6 bases). The CDR3 length is 15 residues. Germline CDR1 reads MGHRA; CDR2 reads YSYEKL. Trimming removed 2 bases from V and 4 bases from J, with 12 bases in between. The CDR3 here is CASSQLRTGGNTIYF. Written as DNA, the CDR3 is TGCGCCAGCAGCCAACTTCGCACAGGGGGAAACACCATATATTTT.

This clone was seen once. This sequence joins TRBV2 and TRBJ2-5; perhaps TRBD1 as D (5 bases). The V gene's germline CDR1 is SNHLY and CDR2 FYNNEI. The CDR3 is 14 amino acids. V was pared by 5 bases and J by 1 base, with 11 bases between. The CDR3 loop is CASSMHDSQETQYF. Here the CDR3 DNA reads TGTGCCAGCAGTATGCATGACAGCCAAGAGACCCAGTACTTC.

The chain joins TRBV7-8 to TRBJ2-1, with D unclear. The CDR3 runs 16 residues. Trimming stripped 2 bases from V and 5 bases from J, with 16 bases between. The germline V gene has CDR1 SGHVS and CDR2 FQNEAQ. CDR3 nucleotide sequence: TGTGCCAGCAGCTTATTATCGGCTAGATCACACAATGAGCAGTTCTTC. Protein product: CASSLLSARSHNEQFF.

This chain connects TRBV27 to TRBJ2-1; D possibly corresponds to TRBD1 (5 bases). In germline, CDR1 is MNHEY, CDR2 SMNVEV (reference sequence). V lost 3 bases and J 4 bases, leaving 10 bases between the germline ends. This CDR3 contains 14 residues. CDR3 region: CASSLAGNYNEQFF. The DNA for the CDR3 is TGTGCCAGCAGTTTGGCAGGGAATTACAATGAGCAGTTCTTC.

CDR3 loop: CASSVTGTEEQYF. CDR3 coding DNA: TGTGCCAGCAGCGTAACCGGGACAGAAGAGCAGTACTTC. V gene TRBV6-4 combines with J gene TRBJ2-7, with 7 bases identical to TRBD1. V shed 6 bases, J shed 7 bases, and the junction held 9 bases outside the gene matches. Germline V gene data show CDR1 as MRHNA and CDR2 as SNTAGT. The CDR3 sequence is 13 residues long.

The chain couples TRBV5-1 to TRBJ2-5; 10 bases are shared with TRBD2. V lost 4 bases and J lost 1; bases outside the gene matches: 7. The CDR3 extends over 16 amino acids. Germline CDR1 reads SGHRS; CDR2 reads YFSETQ. CDR3 DNA sequence: TGCGCCAGCAGCCCCGGGGTAGCGGGGGGCCAAGAGACCCAGTACTTC. This translates into CASSPGVAGGQETQYF. Combining the CDR3 with reference TRBV5-1 and TRBJ2-5 gives the whole variable domain KAGVTQTPRYLIKTRGQQVTLSCSPISGHRSVSWYQQTPGQGLQFLFEYFSETQRNKGNFPGRFSGRQFSNSRSEMNVSTLELGDSALYLCASSPGVAGGQETQYFGPGTRLLVL.

The chain combines TRBV4-1 with TRBJ1-5; TRBD1 matches at 7 bases. Trimming took 0 bases from V and 4 from J; bases not matched to a gene: 6. Germline CDR1 and CDR2: MGHRA and YSYEKL. The CDR3 has 16 residues. The CDR3 loop is CASSQDGGGGNQPQHF. In DNA form, the CDR3 reads TGCGCCAGCAGCCAAGACGGAGGGGGCGGAAATCAGCCCCAGCATTTT.

V usage is TRBV5-6 and J usage is TRBJ2-2; the match to TRBD2 covers 13 bases. The CDR3 consists of 17 residues. CDR1 SGHDT and CDR2 YYEEEE come from the germline V gene. V dropped 4 bases and J dropped 4; count of bases not matched to a gene: 7. The CDR3 region is CASSLGLAGALTGELFF. The DNA of the CDR3 is TGTGCCAGCAGCCTAGGACTAGCGGGGGCCCTCACCGGGGAGCTGTTTTTT. The full variable domain, in which reference TRBV5-6 and TRBJ2-2 provide the parts outside the CDR3, is DAGVTQSPTHLIKTRGQQVTLRCSPKSGHDTVSWYQQALGQGPQFIFQYYEEEERQRGNFPDRFSGHQFPNYSSELNVNALLLGDSALYLCASSLGLAGALTGELFFGEGSRLTVL.

This clone is a singleton in its sample. The J gene is TRBJ1-5, the V gene TRBV6-4, with D uncertain. V shed 0 bases and J shed 5 bases, with 11 bases lying between them. Germline CDR1 is MRHNA and CDR2 is SNTAGT. The CDR3 is made up of 15 amino acids. CDR3 in amino acids: CASSDSDGSDQPQHF. The CDR3 DNA is TGTGCCAGCAGTGACTCGGACGGGAGCGATCAGCCCCAGCATTTT.

The chain couples TRBV5-6 to TRBJ2-7; TRBD1 might be the D (6 bases). The CDR3 contains 13 residues. Germline assignment: CDR1 SGHDT and CDR2 YYEEEE. Trimming pared 4 bases from V and 2 bases from J, leaving 10 bases between. The CDR3 DNA reads as TGTGCCAGCAGCCTCAAGGGGGCCTACGAGCAGTACTTC. This sequence encodes CASSLKGAYEQYF.